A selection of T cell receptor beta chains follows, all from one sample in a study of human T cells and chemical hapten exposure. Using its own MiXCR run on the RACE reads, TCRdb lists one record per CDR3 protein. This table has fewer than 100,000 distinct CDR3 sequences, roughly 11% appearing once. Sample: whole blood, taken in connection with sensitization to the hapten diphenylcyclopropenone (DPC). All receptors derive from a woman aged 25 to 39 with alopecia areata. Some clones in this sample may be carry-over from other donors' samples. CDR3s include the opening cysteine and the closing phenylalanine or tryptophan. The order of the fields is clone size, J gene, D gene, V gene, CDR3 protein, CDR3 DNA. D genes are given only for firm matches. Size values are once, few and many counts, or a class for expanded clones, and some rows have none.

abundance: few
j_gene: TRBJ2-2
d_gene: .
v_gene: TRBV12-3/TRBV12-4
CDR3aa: CASSPIARGTGELFF
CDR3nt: TGTGCCAGCAGTCCAATTGCCCGAGGCACCGGGGAGCTGTTTTTT

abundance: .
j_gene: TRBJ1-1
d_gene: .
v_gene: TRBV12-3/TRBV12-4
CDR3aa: CASSLWSQTDTEAFF
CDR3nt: TGTGCCAGCAGTTTATGGTCGCAGACGGACACTGAAGCTTTCTTT

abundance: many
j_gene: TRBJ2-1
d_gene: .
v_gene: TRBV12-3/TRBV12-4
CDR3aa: CASSRTGTQLLFF
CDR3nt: TGTGCCAGCAGTCGAACCGGGACTCAGCTTCTCTTCTTC

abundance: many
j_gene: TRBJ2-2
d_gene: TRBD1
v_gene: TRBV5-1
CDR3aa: CASSGGQLNTGELFF
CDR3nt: TGCGCCAGCAGCGGGGGACAGTTAAACACCGGGGAGCTGTTTTTT

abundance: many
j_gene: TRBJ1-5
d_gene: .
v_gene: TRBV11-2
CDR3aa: CASSLNRNQPQHF
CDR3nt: TGTGCCAGCAGCTTAAACAGGAATCAGCCCCAGCATTTT

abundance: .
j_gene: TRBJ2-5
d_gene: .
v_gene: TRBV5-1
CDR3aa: CASRGLPEEETQYF
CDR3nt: TGCGCCAGCCGAGGGCTCCCAGAGGAGGAGACCCAGTACTTC

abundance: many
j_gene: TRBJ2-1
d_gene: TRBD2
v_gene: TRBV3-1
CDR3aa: CASSRSGEAYNEQFF
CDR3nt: TGTGCCAGCAGCCGTAGCGGGGAGGCCTACAATGAGCAGTTCTTC

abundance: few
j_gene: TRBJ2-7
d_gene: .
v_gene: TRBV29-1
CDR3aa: CSVEGSNYEQYF
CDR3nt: TGCAGCGTTGAGGGGAGCAACTACGAGCAGTACTTC

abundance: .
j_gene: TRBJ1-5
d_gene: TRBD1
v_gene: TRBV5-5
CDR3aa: CASSQTGGDSNQPQHF
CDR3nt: TGTGCCAGCAGTCAAACAGGGGGAGATAGCAATCAGCCCCAGCATTTT

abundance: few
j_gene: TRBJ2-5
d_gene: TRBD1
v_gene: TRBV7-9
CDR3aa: CASSTLTGGETQYF
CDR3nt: TGTGCCAGCAGCACGTTGACAGGGGGAGAGACCCAGTACTTC

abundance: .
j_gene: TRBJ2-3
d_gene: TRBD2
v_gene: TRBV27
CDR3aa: CASRASGRYTDTQYF
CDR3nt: TGTGCCAGCAGGGCTAGCGGGAGATACACAGATACGCAGTATTTT

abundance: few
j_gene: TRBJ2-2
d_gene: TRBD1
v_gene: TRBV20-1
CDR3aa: CSAYDRGSTGELFF
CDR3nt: TGCAGTGCTTACGACAGGGGGTCCACCGGGGAGCTGTTTTTT

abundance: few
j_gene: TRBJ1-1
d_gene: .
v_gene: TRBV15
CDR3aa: CATSRGQQEAFF
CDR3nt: TGTGCCACCAGCAGAGGACAGCAGGAAGCTTTCTTT

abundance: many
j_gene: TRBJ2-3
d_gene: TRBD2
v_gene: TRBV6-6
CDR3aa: CASSYLSGPITDTQYF
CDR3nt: TGTGCCAGCAGTTACCTTAGCGGGCCCATCACAGATACGCAGTATTTT

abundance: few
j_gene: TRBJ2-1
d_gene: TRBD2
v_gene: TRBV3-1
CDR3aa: CAGSLGLAGGPYEQFF
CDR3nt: TGTGCCGGCTCGCTGGGACTAGCGGGAGGGCCCTATGAGCAGTTCTTC

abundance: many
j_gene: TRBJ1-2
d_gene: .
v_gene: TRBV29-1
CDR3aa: CSVGQDNYGYTF
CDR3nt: TGCAGCGTTGGTCAGGATAACTATGGCTACACCTTC

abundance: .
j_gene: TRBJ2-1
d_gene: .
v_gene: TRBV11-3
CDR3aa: CASSRDTHNEQFF
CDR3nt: TGTGCCAGCAGCCGGGACACGCACAATGAGCAGTTCTTC